The present T cell receptor (beta chain) was sequenced within a study of T cell changes during pregnancy in multiple sclerosis. V dropped 0 bases and J dropped 6 bases, with 8 bases sitting between them. Germline lookup yields CDR1 MNHNY and CDR2 SVGAGI (reference sequence). CDR3 size: 13 residues. Generated by immunoSEQ multiplex PCR, the TCRdb table keeps only in-frame clones and is missing some. The data show more than 70,000 clones, 85% to 95% seen once. The sample consisted of peripheral blood, taken in the second trimester of pregnancy. The clonotype originates from a female donor with multiple sclerosis, enrolled in a pregnancy study. The genes are TRBV6-6 and TRBJ1-2; D may be TRBD1 (6 bases). The CDR3 loop reads CASSYSDSHGYTF. CDR3 nucleotide sequence: TGTGCCAGCAGTTACTCGGACAGCCATGGCTACACCTTC.